The sequence of this T cell receptor beta chain was determined in a study of T cell responses to AZD1222 COVID-19 vaccine. Points from the study as a whole: Within unmutated variant regions lay the reported targets of nearly half of spike-specific TCRs. Donors were largely white British and mainly female; clonal diversity was possibly underestimated. Spike-specific TCR depth and breadth grew after two AZD1222 doses. Along spike, vaccine-associated CD4 TCRs were found throughout, with dominance at 160-218 and 743-854.

The V gene's germline CDR1 is MDHEN and CDR2 SYDVKM. The CDR3 covers 15 residues. V was shortened by 3 bases and J by 4 bases, with 15 bases between the two germline ends. TCRdb's copy holds only in-frame clones and misses some; the assay was immunoSEQ multiplex PCR. The top ten hold roughly 8.9% of the sample, which has under 150,000 clones, 70% to 90% seen once. This clone was seen once. Antigen: not known. Sample: peripheral blood, taken on day 0 of AZD1222 vaccination. J is TRBJ1-2 and V is TRBV28; weak D call: TRBD1 (6 bases). The receptor's source is an adult in good health. CDR3 amino acids: CASSLGGGRRYGYTF. The CDR3 DNA follows: TGTGCCAGCAGTTTGGGCGGGGGCCGACGCTATGGCTACACCTTC.